A selection of T cell receptor beta chains follows, all from one sample in a study of blood T cell repertoires in COVID-19. Here immunoSEQ multiplex PCR was the method, and the copy in TCRdb shows in-frame clones only, minus some. The data contain more than 150,000 clones, about 80% of them singletons. Sequencing was done on a sample of PBMCs or T cells enriched from blood (not recorded which). The receptors originated from a man between 60 and 75 years old who had been exposed to COVID-19. Each CDR3 is given with its conserved first and last residue. The D gene is left open where the match is weak. Clone size is given for some rows only: seen once, a few or many times, or a class if the clone is expanded.

CASSIVGTGDYEQYF	TGTGCCAGTAGTATAGTTGGCACAGGTGACTACGAGCAGTACTTC	TRBJ2-7	TRBV19	once	.
CASSLTPIQGLQHF	TGTGCCAGCAGTTTAACCCCGATACAGGGCTTACAGCATTTT	TRBJ1-5	TRBV27	.	.
CASSLAEGGDEKLFF	TGTGCCAGCAGCTTAGCGGAGGGAGGGGATGAAAAACTGTTTTTT	TRBJ1-4	TRBV7-9	.	.
CASSQTRGTSNHF	TGTGCCAGCAGCCAAACTAGAGGGACTAGTAACCACTTC	TRBJ2-7	TRBV14	.	TRBD2
CASSQDSLPQETQYF	TGTGCCAGCAGCCAAGACTCGCTACCCCAAGAGACCCAGTACTTC	TRBJ2-5	TRBV3-1/TRBV3-2	.	.
CSVDPNYNEQFF	TGCAGCGTTGACCCAAATTACAATGAGCAGTTCTTC	TRBJ2-1	TRBV29-1	.	.
CASSLKQSGEAFF	TGTGCCAGCAGTTTAAAACAGTCTGGTGAAGCTTTCTTT	TRBJ1-1	TRBV12-3/TRBV12-4	.	.
CASSYGGMGGEKLFF	TGTGCCAGCAGCTATGGCGGAATGGGTGGTGAAAAACTGTTTTTT	TRBJ1-4	TRBV7-8	once	.
CASSELPNEKLFF	TGTGCCAGCAGTGAACTTCCGAATGAAAAACTGTTTTTT	TRBJ1-4	TRBV2	.	.
CASSPTQSHGNQPQHF	TGTGCCAGCTCACCAACACAGTCTCATGGCAATCAGCCCCAGCATTTT	TRBJ1-5	TRBV18	.	.
CASSQITASRDTEAFF	TGTGCCAGCAGCCAGATTACGGCCTCCAGGGACACTGAAGCTTTCTTT	TRBJ1-1	TRBV3-1/TRBV3-2	.	.
CAWSGREGPYYGYTF	TGTGCCTGGAGCGGGAGGGAGGGGCCCTACTATGGCTACACCTTC	TRBJ1-2	TRBV30	many	.
CAISGAGTDSYEQYF	TGTGCCATCAGTGGGGCAGGGACAGACTCCTACGAGCAGTACTTC	TRBJ2-7	TRBV10-3	.	TRBD1
CASSTLLAGVGTDTQYF	TGTGCCAGTAGTACTTTACTAGCGGGAGTGGGCACAGATACGCAGTATTTT	TRBJ2-3	TRBV19	.	TRBD2
CASSWTGGSEQFF	TGTGCCAGTAGCTGGACAGGGGGCAGTGAGCAGTTCTTC	TRBJ2-1	TRBV19	.	TRBD1
CASSLGDSGNTIYF	TGTGCCAGCAGCTTAGGAGACTCTGGAAACACCATATATTTT	TRBJ1-3	TRBV7-2	.	.
CASSPGLAESTDTQYF	TGTGCCAGCAGCCCGGGACTAGCGGAGAGCACAGATACGCAGTATTTT	TRBJ2-3	TRBV5-4	.	TRBD2
CASSEAYGYNQPQHF	TGTGCCAGCAGTGAAGCGTACGGTTACAATCAGCCCCAGCATTTT	TRBJ1-5	TRBV6-1	.	.
CASSVLVAGGLETQYF	TGTGCCAGCAGCGTACTGGTAGCGGGAGGCTTAGAGACCCAGTACTTC	TRBJ2-5	TRBV9	.	TRBD2
CASRLGTAYEQYF	TGTGCCAGCAGACTAGGGACAGCCTACGAGCAGTACTTC	TRBJ2-7	TRBV2	.	TRBD1
CASTASRGRGNQPQHF	TGTGCCAGCACCGCGAGCAGGGGCCGGGGCAATCAGCCCCAGCATTTT	TRBJ1-5	TRBV2	.	.
CASTHSVRFSSGANVLTF	TGTGCCAGCACCCACTCCGTCAGGTTTTCCTCTGGGGCCAACGTCCTGACTTTC	TRBJ2-6	TRBV21-1	.	.
CSVVALAGYNEQFF	TGCAGCGTTGTAGCGCTAGCGGGATACAATGAGCAGTTCTTC	TRBJ2-1	TRBV29-1	.	TRBD2
CASSPRLAGVGELFF	TGTGCCAGCAGCCCACGACTAGCGGGAGTGGGGGAGCTGTTTTTT	TRBJ2-2	TRBV14	.	TRBD2
CASSPGTGVAFF	TGTGCCAGCAGTCCCGGGACAGGGGTCGCTTTCTTT	TRBJ1-1	TRBV25-1	.	TRBD1
CASSKTGDNQPQHF	TGTGCCAGTAGTAAGACAGGGGACAATCAGCCCCAGCATTTT	TRBJ1-5	TRBV19	.	TRBD1
CASSVELAGPNEQFF	TGTGCCAGCAGCGTAGAACTAGCGGGACCTAATGAGCAGTTCTTC	TRBJ2-1	TRBV9	.	TRBD2
CASTRRAGTGPKNTGELFF	TGTGCCAGTACCAGGAGGGCCGGGACAGGGCCTAAGAACACCGGGGAGCTGTTTTTT	TRBJ2-2	TRBV19	.	TRBD1
CASSLGGRAHEQYF	TGTGCCAGCAGCTTAGGCGGGAGGGCCCACGAGCAGTACTTC	TRBJ2-7	TRBV7-3	few	TRBD2
CASSSTVGDSYEQYF	TGCGCCAGCAGCTCCACGGTGGGGGACAGTTACGAGCAGTACTTC	TRBJ2-7	TRBV5-1	.	TRBD1
CASSVGRLAGRDNEQFF	TGTGCCAGCAGCGTAGGTAGGCTAGCGGGTAGAGACAATGAGCAGTTCTTC	TRBJ2-1	TRBV9	.	TRBD2
CASSAQRGRGYNEQFF	TGTGCCAGCAGCGCTCAAAGGGGCAGGGGATACAATGAGCAGTTCTTC	TRBJ2-1	TRBV7-3	.	.
CATSRDLGRGTEQYF	TGTGCCACCAGCAGAGATCTAGGTAGGGGGACCGAGCAGTACTTC	TRBJ2-7	TRBV15	.	.
CASSIQTPYEQYF	TGTGCCAGCAGCATACAAACCCCCTACGAGCAGTACTTC	TRBJ2-7	TRBV12-3/TRBV12-4	.	.
CASSFGGAKYEQYF	TGCGCCAGCAGCTTCGGGGGAGCTAAGTACGAGCAGTACTTC	TRBJ2-7	TRBV5-1	once	.
CASSKEKQAPLRNTIYF	TGTGCCAGCAGCAAAGAAAAACAGGCCCCTCTGAGGAACACCATATATTTT	TRBJ1-3	TRBV21-1	.	.
CASSLLQGVNEQYF	TGTGCCAGCTCCCTGCTGCAGGGGGTTAACGAGCAGTACTTC	TRBJ2-7	TRBV25-1	.	TRBD1
CAWGGTVNTEAFF	TGTGCCTGGGGGGGGACAGTGAACACTGAAGCTTTCTTT	TRBJ1-1	TRBV30	.	TRBD1
CASSFQQGEHTF	TGCGCCAGCAGCTTTCAACAGGGGGAACACACCTTC	TRBJ1-2	TRBV5-1	.	TRBD1
CASSQGDRDDQPQHF	TGCGCCAGCAGCCAGGGGGACAGGGACGATCAGCCCCAGCATTTT	TRBJ1-5	TRBV5-1	.	TRBD1
CASSVEGVAGNTIYF	TGTGCCAGCAGCGTAGAAGGGGTGGCTGGAAACACCATATATTTT	TRBJ1-3	TRBV9	once	.
CASTLDRADTGELFF	TGTGCCAGCACTCTGGACAGGGCGGACACCGGGGAGCTGTTTTTT	TRBJ2-2	TRBV2	.	TRBD1